This T cell receptor (beta chain) was captured by sequencing in a study of T cell responses to AZD1222 COVID-19 vaccine. The table came from immunoSEQ multiplex PCR; TCRdb's copy has only in-frame clones and leaves some out. The profile shows roughly 120,000 clones, just under 90% of them singletons. Overall study results and limits: Every sample of the repertoires postdated the peak T cell response. In the spike-specific TCR repertoire, nearly half reportedly target unmutated variant regions.

The ends were cut back, 6 bases at V and 5 bases at J, with 14 bases in the middle. The germline CDR1 and CDR2 sequences are MRHNA and SNTAGT. This CDR3 has 14 residues. As to this clone: Its antigen is unknown.

This sequence was found in an adult in good health. This chain uses TRBV6-4 with TRBJ2-1, with D perhaps TRBD2 (6 bases). The sequences come from peripheral blood, collected on day 0 of AZD1222 vaccination. DNA for the CDR3: TGTGCCAGCAGCCTGGGTAGCGGAGACAATGAGCAGTTCTTC. As protein: CASSLGSGDNEQFF.